Presented here are 7 T cell receptor beta chains from one specimen sequenced in a study of cytomegalovirus exposure and HLA in healthy donors. PCR used 60 Vbeta primers and 13 Jbeta primers. Generated by immunoSEQ multiplex PCR, the TCRdb table keeps only in-frame clones and is missing some. Here the sample spans about 280,000 clones, 85% to 90% being singletons. The sample taken for sequencing was PBMCs. The receptor set was obtained from a woman younger than 30 in good health and CMV-seronegative.

The chain carries TRBV7-8 and TRBJ1-1; a possible D gene is TRBD1 (6 bases). CDR1 and CDR2 (germline): SGHVS, FQNEAQ. Trimming took off 3 bases at V and 5 bases at J, with 19 bases between the two ends. This CDR3 contains 16 residues. CDR3 amino acids: CASSFVAGAAGTEAFF. CDR3 coding DNA: TGTGCCAGCAGCTTCGTGGCAGGGGCAGCAGGGACTGAAGCTTTCTTT.

This rearrangement joins TRBV21-1 to TRBJ1-4. TRBV21-1 constitutes a pseudogene. The CDR3 extends over 19 amino acids. Written as DNA, the CDR3 is TGTGCCAGCAGCAGAGCCGGGACAAGGGCGGGGGGGGGTAATGAAAAACTGTTTTTT. Its protein product is CASSRAGTRAGGGNEKLFF.

The chain links TRBV7-8 to TRBJ1-2; weak D call: TRBD1 (5 bases). V lost 5 bases and J 2 bases, leaving 15 bases between the germline ends. The CDR3 covers 15 residues. The germline gives CDR1 SGHVS, CDR2 FQNEAQ. The CDR3 reads CASSRDSGINYGYTF. The CDR3, as DNA: TGTGCCAGCAGCCGTGACAGTGGGATCAACTATGGCTACACCTTC.

The chain has TRBV14 and TRBJ2-7; unclear D gene. This CDR3 has 13 residues. Germline loops: CDR1 SGHDN, CDR2 FVKESK. Trimming cost V 5 bases and J 3 bases, with 11 bases left between them. CDR3 bases: TGTGCCAGCAGCTCAGTTTTCTTCTACGAGCAGTACTTC. It codes for CASSSVFFYEQYF.

The gene calls are TRBV5-6 and TRBJ1-1; no firm D call. CDR1 is SGHDT, CDR2 YYEEEE, per germline. This CDR3 spans 12 amino acids. V was shortened by 0 bases and J by 7 bases, with 7 bases between the two germline ends. CDR3 residues: CASSLDYSEAFF. Written as DNA, the CDR3 is TGTGCCAGCAGCTTGGATTACAGTGAAGCTTTCTTT.

A single count supports this clone. The rearrangement joins TRBV13 to TRBJ1-2, with TRBD1 as a possible D gene (6 bases). The germline V gene has CDR1 PRHDT and CDR2 FYEKMQ (reference sequence). Trimming stripped 5 bases from V and 0 bases from J, with 16 bases between. CDR3 length: 16 residues. In nucleotides, the CDR3 is TGTGCCAGCAGCCCTCCCCTGGACAGATCTAACTATGGCTACACCTTC. Encoded protein: CASSPPLDRSNYGYTF.

This chain uses TRBV25-1 with TRBJ1-6, with D unresolved. Trimming stripped 2 bases from V and 3 bases from J, with 8 bases between. The CDR3 runs to 15 residues. Germline CDR1 reads MGHDK; CDR2 reads SYGVNS. Here the CDR3 DNA reads TGTGCCAGCAGTGAAAGCACTGGCTATAATTCACCCCTCCACTTT. Protein sequence: CASSESTGYNSPLHF.